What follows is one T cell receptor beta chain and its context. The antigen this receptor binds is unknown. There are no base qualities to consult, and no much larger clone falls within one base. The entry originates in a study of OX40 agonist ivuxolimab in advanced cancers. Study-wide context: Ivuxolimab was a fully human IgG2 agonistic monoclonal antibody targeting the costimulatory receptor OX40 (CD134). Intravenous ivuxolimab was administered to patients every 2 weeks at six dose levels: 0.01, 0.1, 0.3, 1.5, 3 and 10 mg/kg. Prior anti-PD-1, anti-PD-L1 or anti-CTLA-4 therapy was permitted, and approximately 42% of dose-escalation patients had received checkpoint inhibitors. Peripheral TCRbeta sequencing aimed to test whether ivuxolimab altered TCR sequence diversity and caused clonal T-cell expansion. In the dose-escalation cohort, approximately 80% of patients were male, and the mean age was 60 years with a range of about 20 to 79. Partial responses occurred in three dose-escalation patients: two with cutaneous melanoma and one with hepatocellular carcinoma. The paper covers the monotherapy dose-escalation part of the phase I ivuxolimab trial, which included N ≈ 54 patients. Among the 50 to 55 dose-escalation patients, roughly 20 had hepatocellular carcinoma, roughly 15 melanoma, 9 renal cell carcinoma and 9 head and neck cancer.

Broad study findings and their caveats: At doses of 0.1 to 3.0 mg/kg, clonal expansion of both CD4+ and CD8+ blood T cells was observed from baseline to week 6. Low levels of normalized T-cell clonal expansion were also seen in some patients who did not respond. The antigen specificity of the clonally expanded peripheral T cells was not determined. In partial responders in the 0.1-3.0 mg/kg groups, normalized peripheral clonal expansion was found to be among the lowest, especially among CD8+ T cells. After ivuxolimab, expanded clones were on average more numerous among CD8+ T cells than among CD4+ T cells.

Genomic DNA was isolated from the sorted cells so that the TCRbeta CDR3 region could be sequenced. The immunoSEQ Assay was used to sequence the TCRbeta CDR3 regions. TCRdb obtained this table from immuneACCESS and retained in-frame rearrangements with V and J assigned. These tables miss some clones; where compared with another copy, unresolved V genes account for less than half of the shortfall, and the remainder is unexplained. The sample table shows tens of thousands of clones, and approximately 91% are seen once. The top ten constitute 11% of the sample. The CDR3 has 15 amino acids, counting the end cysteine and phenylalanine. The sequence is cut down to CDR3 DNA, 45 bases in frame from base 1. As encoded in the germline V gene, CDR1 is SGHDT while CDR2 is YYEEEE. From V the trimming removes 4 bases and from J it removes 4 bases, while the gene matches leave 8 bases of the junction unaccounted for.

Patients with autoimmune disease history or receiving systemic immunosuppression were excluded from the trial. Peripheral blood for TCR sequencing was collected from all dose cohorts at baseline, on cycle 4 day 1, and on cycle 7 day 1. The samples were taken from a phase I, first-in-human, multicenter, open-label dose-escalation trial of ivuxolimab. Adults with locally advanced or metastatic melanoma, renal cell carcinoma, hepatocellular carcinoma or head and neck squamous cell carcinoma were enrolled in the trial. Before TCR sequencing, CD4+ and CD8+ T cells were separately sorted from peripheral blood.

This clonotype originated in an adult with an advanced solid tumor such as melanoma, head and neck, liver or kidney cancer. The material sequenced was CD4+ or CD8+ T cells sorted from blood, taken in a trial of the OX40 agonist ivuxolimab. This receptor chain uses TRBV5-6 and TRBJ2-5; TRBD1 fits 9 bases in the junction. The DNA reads TGTGCCAGCAGCCCAGGACAGGGGATGGTAGAGACCCAGTACTTC. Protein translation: CASSPGQGMVETQYF.